This T cell receptor beta chain was recorded in a study of shared clonotypes between healthy human individuals. About the research overall: A few men and a couple of women, aged 18 to 49, were donors.

In germline, CDR1 is SGHAT, CDR2 FQNNGV. This CDR3 is 13 amino acids long. V lost 1 base, J lost 4 bases, and 7 bases lay in between. Once extracted for a subset, genomic DNA was divided evenly among several immunoSEQ plates. Here immunoSEQ multiplex PCR was the method, and the copy in TCRdb shows in-frame clones only, minus some. The sample records 2,100,000 or so clones, approximately 94% being singletons. With regard to this clone: Antigen unknown.

Study findings and constraints: Relative to memory subsets, naive subsets generally showed larger estimated richness. The authors expected sequencing depth to affect clonotype sharing among donors.

The genes are TRBV11-2 and TRBJ1-1, with D uncertain. The specimen was naive CD4+ T cells sorted from blood. The sample's subset: CD45RA+ positively selected. The TCR comes from a man aged 18 to 29 in good health. The CDR3 is CASSLVAGTEAFF. The CDR3 DNA is TGTGCCAGCAGCTTAGTAGCCGGCACTGAAGCTTTCTTT.